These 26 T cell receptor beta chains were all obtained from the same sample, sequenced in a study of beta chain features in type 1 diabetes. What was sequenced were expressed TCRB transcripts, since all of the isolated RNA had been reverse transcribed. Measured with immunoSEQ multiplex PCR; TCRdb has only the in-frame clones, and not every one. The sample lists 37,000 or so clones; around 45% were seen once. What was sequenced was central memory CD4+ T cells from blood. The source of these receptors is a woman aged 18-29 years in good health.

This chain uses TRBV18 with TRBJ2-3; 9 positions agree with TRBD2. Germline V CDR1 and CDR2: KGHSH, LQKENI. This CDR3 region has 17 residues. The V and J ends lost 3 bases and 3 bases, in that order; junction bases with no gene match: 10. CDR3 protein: CASSPIGLASQTDTQYF. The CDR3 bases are TGTGCCAGCTCACCGATTGGACTAGCGTCCCAAACAGATACGCAGTATTTT.

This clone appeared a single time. CDR3 in DNA: TGCGCCAGCAGTCAATGGGGGGGGGAGACTGAAGCTTTCTTT. Residues: CASSQWGGETEAFF. The chain uses TRBV23-1 and TRBJ1-1, with D possibly being TRBD1 (5 bases). TRBV23-1 is known as an ORF, though its function is uncertain. V was shortened by 1 base and J by 5 bases, with 11 bases between the two germline ends. CDR3 size: 14 residues.

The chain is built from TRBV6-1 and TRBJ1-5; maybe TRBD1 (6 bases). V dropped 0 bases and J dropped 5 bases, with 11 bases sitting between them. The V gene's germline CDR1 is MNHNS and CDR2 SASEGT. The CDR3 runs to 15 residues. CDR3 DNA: TGTGCCAGCAGTGAAGCGCAGGGGAGCTATCAGCCCCAGCATTTT. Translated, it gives CASSEAQGSYQPQHF.

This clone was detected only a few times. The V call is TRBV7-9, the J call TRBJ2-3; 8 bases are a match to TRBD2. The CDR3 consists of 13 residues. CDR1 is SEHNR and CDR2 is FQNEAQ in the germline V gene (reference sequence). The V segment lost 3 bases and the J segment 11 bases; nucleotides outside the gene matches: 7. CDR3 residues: CASSFDTSGGQYF. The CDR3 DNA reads TGTGCCAGCAGCTTCGACACTAGCGGTGGGCAGTATTTT.

CDR3 region: CASSYDRNYYEQYF. In DNA, the CDR3 is TGTGCCAGCAGTTACGACAGAAATTACTACGAGCAGTACTTC. J is TRBJ2-7 and V is TRBV6-5, with D maybe TRBD1 (5 bases). Germline V gene lookup returns CDR1 MNHEY and CDR2 SVGAGI. The V gene lost 2 bases and the J gene lost 3 bases, with 11 bases spanning the gap. The CDR3 length is 14 residues.

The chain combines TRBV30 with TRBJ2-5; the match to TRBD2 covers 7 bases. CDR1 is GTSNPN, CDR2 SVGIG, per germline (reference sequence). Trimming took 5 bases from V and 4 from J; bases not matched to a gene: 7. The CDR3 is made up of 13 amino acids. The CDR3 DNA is TGTGCCTGGTCTCGGGGCGGGAGAGAGACCCAGTACTTC. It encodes CAWSRGGRETQYF.

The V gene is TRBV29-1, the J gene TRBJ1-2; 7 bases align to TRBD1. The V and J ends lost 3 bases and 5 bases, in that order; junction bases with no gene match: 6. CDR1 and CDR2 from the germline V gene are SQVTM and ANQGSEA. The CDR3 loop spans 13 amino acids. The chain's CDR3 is CSVDGTDTYGYTF. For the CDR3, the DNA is TGCAGCGTTGACGGGACAGATACATATGGCTACACCTTC.

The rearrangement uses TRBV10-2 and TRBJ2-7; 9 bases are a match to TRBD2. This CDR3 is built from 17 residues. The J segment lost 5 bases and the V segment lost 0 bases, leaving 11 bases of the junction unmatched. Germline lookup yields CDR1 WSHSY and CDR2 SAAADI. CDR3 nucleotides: TGCGCCAGCAGTGAGTCGATGTCGAGCGGGAGGTTCGACGAGCAGTACTTC. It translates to CASSESMSSGRFDEQYF.

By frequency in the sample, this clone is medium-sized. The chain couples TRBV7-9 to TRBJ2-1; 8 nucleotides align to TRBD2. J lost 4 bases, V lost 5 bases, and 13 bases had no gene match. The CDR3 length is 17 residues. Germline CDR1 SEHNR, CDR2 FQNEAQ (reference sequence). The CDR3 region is CASSPPPRLAIYNEQFF. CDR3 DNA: TGTGCCAGCAGCCCCCCACCCAGACTAGCGATATACAATGAGCAGTTCTTC.

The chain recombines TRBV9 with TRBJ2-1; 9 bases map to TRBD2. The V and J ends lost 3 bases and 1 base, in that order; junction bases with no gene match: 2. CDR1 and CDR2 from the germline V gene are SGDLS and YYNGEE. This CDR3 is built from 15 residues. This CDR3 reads CASSASGVSYNEQFF. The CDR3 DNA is TGTGCCAGCAGCGCTAGCGGGGTATCCTACAATGAGCAGTTCTTC.

The CDR3 protein is CASMGLAGGGEQFF. In nucleotides, the CDR3 is TGTGCCAGCATGGGGCTAGCGGGAGGCGGCGAGCAGTTCTTC. The rearrangement links TRBV2 to TRBJ2-1; 11 positions agree with TRBD2. The junction had 9 bases not matched to a gene; V was cut back by 7 bases and J by 10 bases. The CDR3 spans 14 residues. Germline CDR1 reads SNHLY; CDR2 reads FYNNEI.

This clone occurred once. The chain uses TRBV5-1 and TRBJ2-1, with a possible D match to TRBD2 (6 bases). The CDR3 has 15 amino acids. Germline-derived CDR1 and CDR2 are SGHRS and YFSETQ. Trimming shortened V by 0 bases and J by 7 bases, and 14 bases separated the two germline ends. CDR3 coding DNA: TGCGCCAGCAGCTTGGTAGGTCAGGGAGGTAATGAGCAGTTCTTC. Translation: CASSLVGQGGNEQFF.

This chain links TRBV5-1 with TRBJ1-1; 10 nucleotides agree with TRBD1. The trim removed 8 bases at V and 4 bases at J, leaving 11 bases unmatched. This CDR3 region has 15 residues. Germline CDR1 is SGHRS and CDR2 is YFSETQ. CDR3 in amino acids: CASMTGGAGSTEAFF. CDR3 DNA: TGCGCCAGTATGACAGGGGGCGCCGGGAGCACTGAAGCTTTCTTT.

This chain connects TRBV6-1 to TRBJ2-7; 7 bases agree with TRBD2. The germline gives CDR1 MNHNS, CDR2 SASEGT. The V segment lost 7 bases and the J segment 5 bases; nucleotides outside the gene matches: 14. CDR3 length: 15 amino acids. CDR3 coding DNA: TGTGCCAGCATCCGGCTGGGGGGGTCCGGTGACGAGCAGTACTTC. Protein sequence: CASIRLGGSGDEQYF.

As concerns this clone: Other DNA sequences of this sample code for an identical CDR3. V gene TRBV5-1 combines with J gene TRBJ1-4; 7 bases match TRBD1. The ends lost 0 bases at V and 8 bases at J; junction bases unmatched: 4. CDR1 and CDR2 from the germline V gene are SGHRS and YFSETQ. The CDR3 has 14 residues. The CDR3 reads CASSLGQGDEKLFF. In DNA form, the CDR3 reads TGCGCCAGCAGCTTGGGCCAGGGGGACGAAAAACTGTTTTTT. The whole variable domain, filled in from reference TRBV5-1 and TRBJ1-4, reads KAGVTQTPRYLIKTRGQQVTLSCSPISGHRSVSWYQQTPGQGLQFLFEYFSETQRNKGNFPGRFSGRQFSNSRSEMNVSTLELGDSALYLCASSLGQGDEKLFFGSGTQLSVL.

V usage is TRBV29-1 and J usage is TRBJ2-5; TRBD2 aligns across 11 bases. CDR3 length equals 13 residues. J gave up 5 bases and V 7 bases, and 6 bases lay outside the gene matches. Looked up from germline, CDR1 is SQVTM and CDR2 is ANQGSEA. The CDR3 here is CSAVTSGIETQYF. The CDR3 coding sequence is TGCAGCGCCGTGACTAGCGGGATCGAGACCCAGTACTTC.

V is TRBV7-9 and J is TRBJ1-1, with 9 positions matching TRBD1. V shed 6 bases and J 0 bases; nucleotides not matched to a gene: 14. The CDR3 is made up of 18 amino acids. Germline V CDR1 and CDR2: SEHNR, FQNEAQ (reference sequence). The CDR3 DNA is TGTGCCAGCAGGGCTCCGGGACAGGGTAGTCTGCTGAACACTGAAGCTTTCTTT. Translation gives CASRAPGQGSLLNTEAFF.

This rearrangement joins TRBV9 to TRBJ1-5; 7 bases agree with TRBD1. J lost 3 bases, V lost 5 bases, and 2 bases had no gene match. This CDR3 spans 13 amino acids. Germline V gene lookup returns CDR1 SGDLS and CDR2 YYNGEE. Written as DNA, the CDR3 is TGTGCCAGCAGGGACAGGAACAATCAGCCCCAGCATTTT. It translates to CASRDRNNQPQHF. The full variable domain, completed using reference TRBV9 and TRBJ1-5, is DSGVTQTPKHLITATGQRVTLRCSPRSGDLSVYWYQQSLDQGLQFLIQYYNGEERAKGNILERFSAQQFPDLHSELNLSSLELGDSALYFCASRDRNNQPQHFGDGTRLSIL.

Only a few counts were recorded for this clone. CDR3 nucleotide sequence: TGTGCCTGGAGAGTCCGGGACACAGAGGATACGCAGTATTTT. Translation: CAWRVRDTEDTQYF. The chain is built from TRBV30 and TRBJ2-3, with a tentative D call TRBD1 (6 bases). The CDR3 runs to 14 residues. V was shortened by 3 bases and J by 6 bases, with 16 bases between the two germline ends. In germline, CDR1 is GTSNPN, CDR2 SVGIG (reference sequence).

The chain's CDR3 is CASSLEVTQGEQYF. The DNA of the CDR3 is TGTGCCAGCAGCCTAGAGGTGACACAGGGCGAGCAGTACTTC. The V and J genes are TRBV7-8 and TRBJ2-7; possible D gene TRBD1, 6 bases. The CDR3 contains 14 residues. V gave up 5 bases and J gave up 6 bases, with 17 bases separating them. Per the germline V gene, CDR1 is SGHVS and CDR2 is FQNEAQ.

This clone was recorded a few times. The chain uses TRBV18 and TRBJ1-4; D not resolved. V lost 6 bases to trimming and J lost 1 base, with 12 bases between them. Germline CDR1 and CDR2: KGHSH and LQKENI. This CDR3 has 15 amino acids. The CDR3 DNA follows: TGTGCCAGCTCTCTCCATGGGAGAACTAATGAAAAACTGTTTTTT. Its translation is CASSLHGRTNEKLFF.

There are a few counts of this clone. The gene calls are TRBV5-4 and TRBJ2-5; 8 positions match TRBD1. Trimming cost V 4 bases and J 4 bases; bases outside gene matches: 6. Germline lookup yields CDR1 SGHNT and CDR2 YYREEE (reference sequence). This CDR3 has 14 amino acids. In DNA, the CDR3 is TGTGCCAGCAGCCCAGGGGGCGTTACAGAGACCCAGTACTTC. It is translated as CASSPGGVTETQYF. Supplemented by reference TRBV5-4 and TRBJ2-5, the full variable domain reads ETGVTQSPTHLIKTRGQQVTLRCSSQSGHNTVSWYQQALGQGPQFIFQYYREEENGRGNFPPRFSGLQFPNYSSELNVNALELDDSALYLCASSPGGVTETQYFGPGTRLLVL.

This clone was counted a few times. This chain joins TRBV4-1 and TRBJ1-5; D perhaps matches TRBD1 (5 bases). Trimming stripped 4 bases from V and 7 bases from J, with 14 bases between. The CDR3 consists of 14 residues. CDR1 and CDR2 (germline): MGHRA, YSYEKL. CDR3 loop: CASSLDRQFQPQHF. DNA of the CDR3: TGCGCCAGCAGCCTCGATAGACAGTTCCAGCCCCAGCATTTT.

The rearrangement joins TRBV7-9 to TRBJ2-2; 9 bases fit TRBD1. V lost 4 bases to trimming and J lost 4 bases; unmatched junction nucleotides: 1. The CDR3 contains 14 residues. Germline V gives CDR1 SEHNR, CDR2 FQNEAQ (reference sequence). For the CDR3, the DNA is TGTGCCAGCAGCTCGACAGGGGGCACCGGGGAGCTGTTTTTT. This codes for CASSSTGGTGELFF.

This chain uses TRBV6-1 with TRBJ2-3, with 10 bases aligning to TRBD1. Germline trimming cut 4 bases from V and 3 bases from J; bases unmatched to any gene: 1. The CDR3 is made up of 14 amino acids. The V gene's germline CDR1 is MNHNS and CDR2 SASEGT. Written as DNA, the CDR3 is TGTGCCAGCAGTGTGGGACAGGGGACAGATACGCAGTATTTT. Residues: CASSVGQGTDTQYF.

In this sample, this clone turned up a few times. DNA for the CDR3: TGTGCCAGTAGTATAGACCCGGGGCCCCAGCATTTT. Encoded protein: CASSIDPGPQHF. This chain links TRBV19 with TRBJ1-5; D gene unclear. The CDR3 extends over 12 amino acids. CDR1 and CDR2 from the germline V gene are LNHDA and SQIVND (reference sequence). Trimming pared 0 bases from V and 9 bases from J, leaving 6 bases between.